Each of the 23 T cell receptor beta chains below was sequenced from the same sample in a study of blood T cell repertoires in COVID-19. Data came from immunoSEQ multiplex PCR; TCRdb stores just in-frame clones and leaves some out. This table has 130,000 to 150,000 clones, approximately 80% appearing once. Sequencing was performed on peripheral blood. These receptors all come from a man aged 55 to 70 with active or convalescent COVID-19.

The rearrangement joins TRBV15 to TRBJ1-4; tentatively, D is TRBD1 (5 bases). Trimming cost V 0 bases and J 5 bases, with 10 bases left between them. The CDR3 extends over 15 amino acids. Per germline, CDR1 LNHNV and CDR2 YYDKDF (reference sequence). Written as DNA, the CDR3 is TGTGCCACCAGCAGAGATGGACAAGAAAATGAAAAACTGTTTTTT. Protein: CATSRDGQENEKLFF.

This chain connects TRBV5-1 to TRBJ2-1; 11 nucleotides align to TRBD2. The CDR3 contains 15 residues. Trimming took 0 bases from V and 6 from J; bases not matched to a gene: 2. Germline values: CDR1 SGHRS, CDR2 YFSETQ. The CDR3 DNA reads TGCGCCAGCAGCTTGGGACTAGCGGGGAGCAATGAGCAGTTCTTC. Translating gives CASSLGLAGSNEQFF.

The V gene is TRBV2, the J gene TRBJ1-5, with 8 bases lining up with TRBD1. Germline values: CDR1 SNHLY, CDR2 FYNNEI. The CDR3 runs to 15 residues. Losses at the gene ends were 5 bases for V and 2 bases for J; bases not matched to a gene: 5. CDR3 protein: CASSYDRGGNQPQHF. The CDR3 nucleotides read TGTGCCAGCAGTTATGACAGGGGAGGCAATCAGCCCCAGCATTTT.

Only one count was recorded for this clone. This chain links TRBV29-1 with TRBJ1-1; 7 bases align to TRBD1. V trimming: 5 bases; J trimming: 10 bases; junction bases outside the gene matches: 16. The CDR3 runs to 14 residues. Germline V CDR1 and CDR2: SQVTM, ANQGSEA. This CDR3 is CSVKSMTMTGTAFF. CDR3 nucleotides: TGCAGCGTTAAAAGTATGACCATGACAGGGACAGCTTTCTTT.

This rearrangement joins TRBV2 to TRBJ2-4, with TRBD1 identical over 10 bases. The V segment lost 7 bases and the J segment 9 bases; nucleotides outside the gene matches: 6. This CDR3 has 13 residues. Germline V gene sequence: CDR1 SNHLY, CDR2 FYNNEI. The CDR3 DNA is TGTGCCAGCACCTTGACAGGGGGCGGCATTCAGTACTTC. Amino acids: CASTLTGGGIQYF.

This clone showed up just a few times. V is TRBV6-6 and J is TRBJ1-5, with a possible D match to TRBD1 (5 bases). Germline V gene lookup returns CDR1 MNHNY and CDR2 SVGAGI (reference sequence). V dropped 8 bases and J dropped 3 bases, with 14 bases sitting between them. This CDR3 has 14 residues. The CDR3: CASATGDFNQPQHF. In DNA form, the CDR3 reads TGTGCCAGCGCAACCGGGGACTTCAATCAGCCCCAGCATTTT.

This clone has just one count. J is TRBJ2-3 and V is TRBV19; 7 bases fit TRBD1. Germline CDR1 reads LNHDA; CDR2 reads SQIVND (reference sequence). V was pared by 7 bases and J by 2 bases, with 9 bases of the junction left unmatched. The CDR3 spans 15 residues. The CDR3 region is CASTEQGQSTDTQYF. CDR3 DNA: TGTGCCAGTACTGAACAGGGGCAATCCACAGATACGCAGTATTTT.

The rearrangement joins TRBV6-2 or TRBV6-3 to TRBJ1-5; D is possibly TRBD1 (6 bases). The CDR3 spans 13 residues. The V and J ends lost 6 bases and 6 bases respectively, with 12 bases between them. CDR1 is MNHEY, CDR2 SVGEGT, per germline. CDR3 sequence: CASSRQAGQPQHF. CDR3 nucleotide sequence: TGTGCCAGCAGCCGACAGGCGGGTCAGCCCCAGCATTTT.

The chain links TRBV19 to TRBJ2-7, with 8 nucleotides matching TRBD1. The J segment lost 5 bases and the V segment lost 5 bases, leaving 5 bases of the junction unmatched. Germline V gene lookup returns CDR1 LNHDA and CDR2 SQIVND (reference sequence). CDR3 length: 13 residues. CDR3 nucleotides: TGTGCCAGTAGTCAAGACAGGGGAAACGAGCAGTACTTC. Protein product: CASSQDRGNEQYF. The whole variable domain, remainder taken from reference TRBV19 and TRBJ2-7, is DGGITQSPKYLFRKEGQNVTLSCEQNLNHDAMYWYRQDPGQGLRLIYYSQIVNDFQKGDIAEGYSVSREKKESFPLTVTSAQKNPTAFYLCASSQDRGNEQYFGPGTRLTVT.

V is TRBV9 and J is TRBJ2-3; tentatively, D is TRBD2 (7 bases). CDR1 is SGDLS, CDR2 YYNGEE, per germline. V shed 0 bases and J shed 6 bases, with 14 bases lying between them. The CDR3 runs to 15 residues. The CDR3, as DNA: TGTGCCAGCAGCGTAGTGGGCCGGGGGGCCGATACGCAGTATTTT. This translates into CASSVVGRGADTQYF.

The chain has TRBV12-3 or TRBV12-4 and TRBJ1-5; TRBD1 agrees at 8 bases. Germline trimming cut 6 bases from V and 8 bases from J; bases unmatched to any gene: 6. The CDR3 is made up of 13 amino acids. CDR3: CASRRTGIEPQHF. CDR3 DNA sequence: TGTGCCAGCAGGAGGACAGGGATAGAGCCCCAGCATTTT.

The chain couples TRBV25-1 to TRBJ1-2; 7 positions match TRBD1. Trimming at V came to 8 bases and at J to 1 base, leaving 4 bases not matched to a gene. The CDR3 consists of 13 residues. Germline CDR1 and CDR2: MGHDK and SYGVNS. The DNA of the CDR3 is TGTGCCAGCTCCCGGGACAGTAACTATGGCTACACCTTC. Amino acid sequence: CASSRDSNYGYTF.

V gene TRBV27 combines with J gene TRBJ1-1; D might be TRBD1 (5 bases). Germline loops: CDR1 MNHEY, CDR2 SMNVEV (reference sequence). The CDR3 runs to 14 residues. V lost 0 bases and J lost 10, with 15 bases in between. The CDR3 spells CASSLSHAGLVAFF. The DNA of the CDR3 is TGTGCCAGCAGTTTATCCCATGCGGGGCTGGTAGCTTTCTTT.

The V gene is TRBV28, the J gene TRBJ1-5, with TRBD1 matching over 11 bases. Germline V gives CDR1 MDHEN, CDR2 SYDVKM. Losses at the gene ends were 5 bases for V and 6 bases for J; bases not matched to a gene: 6. The CDR3 contains 15 residues. The CDR3 spells CASSPDRGPGQPQHF. DNA of the CDR3: TGTGCCAGCAGTCCGGACAGGGGGCCCGGTCAGCCCCAGCATTTT.

This chain joins TRBV12-3 or TRBV12-4 and TRBJ2-3; D gene uncertain. CDR3 length equals 13 residues. Between the trimmed V and J ends, which lost 2 bases and 5 bases, there was a span of 8 bases. CDR3 sequence (DNA): TGTGCCAGCAGTTTAACTCTCGGAGATACGCAGTATTTT. Encoded protein: CASSLTLGDTQYF.

The V gene is TRBV3-1 (or the pseudogene TRBV3-2), the J gene TRBJ1-2, with D possibly being TRBD1 (5 bases). The CDR3 contains 13 residues. Germline lookup yields CDR1 LGHDT and CDR2 YNNKEL (reference sequence). The V end was cut by 2 bases, the J end by 2 bases, with 6 bases between. CDR3 nucleotide sequence: TGTGCCAGCAGCCAACCAGGGAACTATGGCTACACCTTC. It codes for CASSQPGNYGYTF.

The rearrangement uses TRBV7-9 and TRBJ2-1; 8 bases line up with TRBD1. This CDR3 has 16 residues. Trimming removed 0 bases from V and 13 bases from J; junction bases left unmatched: 14. Germline CDR1 reads SEHNR; CDR2 reads FQNEAQ (reference sequence). Here the CDR3 reads CASSLAQGQGIFVQFF. The CDR3 coding sequence is TGTGCCAGCAGCTTAGCCCAAGGACAGGGTATCTTCGTACAGTTCTTC.

The chain uses TRBV4-1 and TRBJ1-6; weak D call: TRBD1 (6 bases). The CDR3 length is 15 residues. CDR1 and CDR2 from the germline V gene are MGHRA and YSYEKL. The V gene lost 1 base and the J gene lost 10 bases, with 14 bases spanning the gap. The CDR3: CASSQVLRGDSPLHF. The DNA of the CDR3 is TGCGCCAGCAGCCAAGTACTCAGGGGAGACTCACCCCTCCACTTT.

The chain recombines TRBV19 with TRBJ1-1; 8 bases are shared with TRBD1. CDR1 LNHDA and CDR2 SQIVND come from the germline V gene (reference sequence). The CDR3 spans 15 residues. V shed 2 bases, J shed 5 bases, and the junction held 7 bases outside the gene matches. CDR3: CASSIPGQGGTEAFF. CDR3 in DNA: TGTGCCAGTAGTATACCCGGACAGGGTGGTACTGAAGCTTTCTTT.

This clone has just a few counts. The chain joins TRBV20-1 to TRBJ2-3, with a weak D call TRBD2 (6 bases). Looked up from germline, CDR1 is DFQATT and CDR2 is SNEGSKA (reference sequence). The V and J ends lost 3 bases and 2 bases respectively, with 9 bases between them. The CDR3 is 13 residues long. The chain's CDR3 is CSASSGYTDTQYF. CDR3 bases: TGCAGTGCTAGTAGCGGATACACAGATACGCAGTATTTT.

The rearrangement joins TRBV13 to TRBJ2-7, with 8 nucleotides matching TRBD1. The junction had 7 bases not matched to a gene; V was cut back by 0 bases and J by 6 bases. CDR3 length: 15 residues. Germline CDR1 reads PRHDT; CDR2 reads FYEKMQ (reference sequence). This CDR3 reads CASSLGRQGNLEQYF. In DNA, the CDR3 is TGTGCCAGCAGCTTAGGGCGACAGGGGAATCTCGAGCAGTACTTC.

This clone was recorded only once. V usage is TRBV11-3 and J usage is TRBJ2-1; 9 nucleotides agree with TRBD2. The J segment lost 4 bases and the V segment lost 4 bases, leaving 2 bases of the junction unmatched. Germline V gene lookup returns CDR1 SGHNT and CDR2 YENEEA. CDR3 length: 14 amino acids. This chain's CDR3 is CASSSSGTYNEQFF. In nucleotides, the CDR3 is TGTGCCAGCAGCTCTAGCGGGACATACAATGAGCAGTTCTTC.

This clone appeared once. The chain couples TRBV19 to TRBJ2-5; D is possibly TRBD2 (6 bases). Germline V gene data show CDR1 as LNHDA and CDR2 as SQIVND (reference sequence). The V end was cut by 3 bases, the J end by 5 bases, with 13 bases between. The CDR3 loop spans 14 amino acids. The CDR3 loop is CASSISAGQETQYF. The CDR3 DNA reads TGTGCCAGTAGTATTTCGGCGGGGCAGGAGACCCAGTACTTC.